Included here is one T cell receptor beta chain sequence, with context. With 60 Vbeta and 13 Jbeta primers, the PCR was carried out. Generated by immunoSEQ multiplex PCR, the TCRdb table keeps only in-frame clones and is missing some. This table has 100,000 to 150,000 clones, around 79% appearing once. The data derive from a study of cytomegalovirus exposure and HLA in healthy donors. Study at large: An earlier analysis found some 100 million unique TCR beta sequences from roughly 170 million T cells.

The CDR3 is 14 residues long. After removal of 3 bases from V and 4 bases from J, the junction contained 4 bases not matched to a gene. Germline assignment: CDR1 SGHRS and CDR2 YFSETQ. The chain links TRBV5-1 to TRBJ2-3, with TRBD1 matching over 8 bases. The specimen was PBMCs. This receptor was obtained from a middle-aged woman in good health and CMV-seronegative. CDR3 DNA: TGCGCCAGCAGCTCGGGACAGGAGCCAGATACGCAGTATTTT. Translation: CASSSGQEPDTQYF.